The 19 T cell receptor beta chains presented below share a single source sample, sequenced in a study of cytomegalovirus exposure and HLA in healthy donors listed by TCRdb under 2017. Library creation used the immunoSEQ multiplex PCR assay. A mixture of 60 forward primers for TCR Vbeta segments and 13 reverse primers for TCR Jbeta segments was used in the multiplex PCR. Here the immuneACCESS table is served through TCRdb, limited to in-frame sequences with V and J called. Missing clones are a known gap in these copies; in checked studies unresolved V genes cover under half, and the rest lacks a known reason. The sample table lists around 220,000 clones, approximately 79% of them with a count of one. The ten largest clones take up 1.5% to 2% of the sample. Sequencing input: PBMCs. These receptors all come from a man between 18 and 35 years old in good health and CMV-seronegative.

The chain couples TRBV11-1 to TRBJ2-7; tentatively, D is TRBD2 (6 bases). Trimming removed 5 bases from V and 2 bases from J, with 13 bases in between. The CDR3 covers 14 residues. The germline CDR1 and CDR2 sequences are SGHAT and FQDESV (reference sequence). The CDR3, as DNA: TGTGCCAGCAGCCAGATGGGGGGTACCTACGAGCAGTACTTC. Residues: CASSQMGGTYEQYF.

This sequence joins TRBV28 and TRBJ1-5; TRBD1 is a possible D gene (5 bases). The CDR3 is made up of 15 amino acids. From germline, CDR1 is MDHEN and CDR2 SYDVKM. The V end was cut by 4 bases, the J end by 1 base, with 11 bases between. Here the CDR3 DNA reads TGTGCCAGCAGTTCCGCGACAGTAAGCAATCAGCCCCAGCATTTT. Protein: CASSSATVSNQPQHF.

The CDR3 nucleotides are TGTGCCAGCAGCTTAACCCGGGTCAGGGGATGGGATGGCTACACCTTC. Protein sequence: CASSLTRVRGWDGYTF. The chain joins TRBV7-3 to TRBJ1-2, with D tentatively TRBD1 (6 bases). The V gene lost 0 bases and the J gene lost 6 bases, with 17 bases spanning the gap. The CDR3 consists of 16 residues. Germline V lookup: CDR1 SGHTA, CDR2 FQGTGA.

The J gene is TRBJ2-1, the V gene TRBV28, with a possible D match to TRBD1 (6 bases). In germline, CDR1 is MDHEN, CDR2 SYDVKM. Trimming left V 3 bases short and J 7 bases short, with 10 bases between. The CDR3 consists of 13 residues. CDR3 sequence: CASSLDTGNEQFF. The DNA for the CDR3 is TGTGCCAGCAGTTTGGACACAGGGAATGAGCAGTTCTTC.

CDR3 loop: CASSQDLNGELFF. DNA of the CDR3: TGTGCCAGCAGCCAAGATCTTAACGGGGAGCTGTTTTTT. This chain links TRBV14 with TRBJ2-2; D is ambiguous. CDR1 and CDR2 (germline): SGHDN, FVKESK. The CDR3 is 13 residues long. V was trimmed by 0 bases and J by 7 bases, leaving 6 bases between them.

The CDR3 region has the DNA TGTGCCAGCAGTAGGGACAGGGGACCCACAGATACGCAGTATTTT. It is translated as CASSRDRGPTDTQYF. This chain links TRBV2 with TRBJ2-3; 10 bases align to TRBD1. J lost 2 bases, V lost 5 bases, and 4 bases had no gene match. The CDR3 spans 15 residues. Germline loops: CDR1 SNHLY, CDR2 FYNNEI.

V and J are TRBV7-9 and TRBJ1-1; D not resolved. Per the germline V gene, CDR1 is SEHNR and CDR2 is FQNEAQ (reference sequence). This CDR3 spans 15 amino acids. V dropped 5 bases and J dropped 0 bases, with 13 bases sitting between them. CDR3 loop: CASSRTDMLNTEAFF. The DNA of the CDR3 is TGTGCCAGCAGCCGCACAGACATGCTGAACACTGAAGCTTTCTTT. The whole variable domain, filled in from reference TRBV7-9 and TRBJ1-1, reads DTGVSQNPRHKITKRGQNVTFRCDPISEHNRLYWYRQTLGQGPEFLTYFQNEAQLEKSRLLSDRFSAERPKGSFSTLEIQRTEQGDSAMYLCASSRTDMLNTEAFFGQGTRLTVV.

This rearrangement joins TRBV21-1 to TRBJ1-5; TRBD1, the table's D call, was not compared with the DNA. TRBV21-1 is noted as a pseudogene. The CDR3 runs to 20 residues. The CDR3 region has the DNA TGTGCCAGCAGCAAAACCCAGTCGGACAGGGAGGACGGGACGGGTAAGCCCCAGCATTTT. It is translated as CASSKTQSDREDGTGKPQHF.

The table lists this clone with a few counts. V and J are TRBV10-3 and TRBJ2-5; 8 nucleotides agree with TRBD1. This CDR3 is 15 amino acids long. Germline CDR1 ENHRY, CDR2 SYGVKD. Germline trimming cut 3 bases from V and 2 bases from J; bases unmatched to any gene: 5. This CDR3 is CAISDHDRGQETQYF. In DNA, the CDR3 is TGTGCCATCAGTGACCATGACAGGGGACAAGAGACCCAGTACTTC.

The chain is built from TRBV10-3 and TRBJ2-1; 7 nucleotides line up with TRBD2. The CDR3 runs 16 residues. V was pared by 3 bases and J by 3 bases, with 8 bases of the junction left unmatched. Germline CDR1 ENHRY, CDR2 SYGVKD. This CDR3 is CAISDGEGLNYNEQFF. The CDR3 DNA is TGTGCCATCAGTGATGGGGAGGGGTTGAACTACAATGAGCAGTTCTTC.

The chain is built from TRBV30 and TRBJ2-7; 10 nucleotides match TRBD1. Unmatched junction bases numbered 5, after V lost 8 bases and J lost 7 bases. The CDR3 covers 11 residues. Germline CDR1 is GTSNPN and CDR2 is SVGIG (reference sequence). CDR3 sequence (DNA): TGTGCCCGACAGGGGGCGCGGGAGCAGTACTTC. This sequence encodes CARQGAREQYF.

CDR3 nucleotide sequence: TGTGCCAGCAGCTCTCTTGGGACAGGAGGCTACACCTTC. Protein product: CASSSLGTGGYTF. The gene calls are TRBV7-3 and TRBJ1-2; 8 bases map to TRBD1. Unmatched junction bases numbered 6, after V lost 4 bases and J lost 8 bases. This CDR3 has 13 residues. From germline, CDR1 is SGHTA and CDR2 FQGTGA.

This chain connects TRBV9 to TRBJ2-1; TRBD2 aligns across 10 bases. V trimming: 1 base; J trimming: 7 bases; junction bases outside the gene matches: 2. The CDR3 has 14 amino acids. Germline V gene data show CDR1 as SGDLS and CDR2 as YYNGEE. CDR3 DNA: TGTGCCAGCAGCGTAAAACTAGCGGGGAATGAGCAGTTCTTC. It is translated as CASSVKLAGNEQFF.

The gene calls are TRBV18 and TRBJ2-1, with TRBD2 matching over 13 bases. Germline V CDR1 and CDR2: KGHSH, LQKENI. The CDR3 runs to 15 residues. With 2 bases clipped from V and 9 bases from J, the junction kept 4 bases outside the gene matches. The CDR3 nucleotides read TGTGCCAGCTCACCAGGACTAGCGGGAGTCATTGAGCAGTTCTTC. Protein product: CASSPGLAGVIEQFF.

The chain links TRBV7-8 to TRBJ2-5, with 11 bases matching TRBD2. The CDR3 has 14 residues. CDR1 and CDR2 from the germline V gene are SGHVS and FQNEAQ. V was pared by 5 bases and J by 7 bases, with 6 bases of the junction left unmatched. In DNA, the CDR3 is TGTGCCAGCAGCCTTCTAGCGGGGGGAGGGACCCAGTACTTC. Translated: CASSLLAGGGTQYF.

The chain employs TRBV2 and TRBJ1-4; the D is unclear. Germline V gene data show CDR1 as SNHLY and CDR2 as FYNNEI. The V gene lost 5 bases and the J gene lost 5 bases, with 24 bases spanning the gap. The CDR3 runs to 18 residues. CDR3 residues: CASSFSLRGRGSNEKLFF. In DNA, the CDR3 is TGTGCCAGCAGTTTCTCCTTGCGGGGAAGAGGGTCGAATGAAAAACTGTTTTTT.

The V call is TRBV7-2, the J call TRBJ1-1; D is possibly TRBD1 (6 bases). This CDR3 is 13 amino acids long. V was shortened by 7 bases and J by 0 bases, with 9 bases between the two germline ends. CDR1 is SGHTA and CDR2 is FQGNSA in the germline V gene. The DNA of the CDR3 is TGTGCCAGCATGGGACACATGAACACTGAAGCTTTCTTT. Its translation is CASMGHMNTEAFF.

In its sample, this clone was seen a few times. The gene calls are TRBV18 and TRBJ2-5; D call uncertain. CDR3 length: 15 amino acids. The V end was cut by 3 bases, the J end by 5 bases, with 16 bases between. Germline CDR1 and CDR2: KGHSH and LQKENI. CDR3 region: CASSPAIADFETQYF. The CDR3 DNA reads TGTGCCAGCTCACCGGCAATAGCAGATTTTGAGACCCAGTACTTC. The full variable domain, completed using reference TRBV18 and TRBJ2-5, is NAGVMQNPRHLVRRRGQEARLRCSPMKGHSHVYWYRQLPEEGLKFMVYLQKENIIDESGMPKERFSAEFPKEGPSILRIQQVVRGDSAAYFCASSPAIADFETQYFGPGTRLLVL.

The V and J genes are TRBV6-5 and TRBJ2-7; TRBD1 matches at 7 bases. Germline lookup yields CDR1 MNHEY and CDR2 SVGAGI. This CDR3 spans 13 amino acids. J was trimmed by 3 bases and V by 5 bases; bases with no gene match: 4. The CDR3 spells CASSRPGGYEQYF. CDR3 nucleotides: TGTGCCAGCAGTCGCCCAGGGGGCTACGAGCAGTACTTC.